This TCR beta chain derives from a study of blood T cell repertoires in COVID-19. Generated by immunoSEQ multiplex PCR, the TCRdb table keeps only in-frame clones and is missing some. The sample holds about 140,000 clones, 79% seen once. The germline V gene encodes CDR1 SGHTA and CDR2 FQGNSA. The CDR3 length is 15 residues. Trimming cost V 0 bases and J 4 bases; bases outside gene matches: 5. The sequenced sample was peripheral blood. The clonotype was recovered from a man aged 45-60 years with active or convalescent COVID-19. This chain connects TRBV7-2 to TRBJ1-2; TRBD1 agrees at 7 bases. CDR3 sequence reads: CASSLAGQAIYGYTF. For the CDR3, the DNA is TGTGCCAGCAGCTTAGCTGGACAGGCTATCTATGGCTACACCTTC.